This T cell receptor beta chain was identified during a study of PD-1 blockade in classical Hodgkin lymphoma. Assay used: immunoSEQ multiplex PCR; TCRdb lists only in-frame clones, some missing. This table has more than 45,000 clones, around 93% appearing once. The CDR3 contains 15 residues. Per germline, CDR1 SEHNR and CDR2 FQNEAQ (reference sequence). Unmatched junction bases numbered 9, after V lost 6 bases and J lost 4 bases. Following autologous stem cell transplantation, relapse occurred in every patient, and exposure to brentuximab vedotin varied. The rearrangement links TRBV7-9 to TRBJ2-7; 10 bases are shared with TRBD1. The TCR comes from a human donor with classical Hodgkin lymphoma. The source material was peripheral blood mononuclear cells (PBMCs), sampled before the second cycle of nivolumab. This CDR3 reads CASSNPGQGHYEQYF. In DNA, the CDR3 is TGTGCCAGCAGTAATCCGGGACAGGGGCATTACGAGCAGTACTTC.